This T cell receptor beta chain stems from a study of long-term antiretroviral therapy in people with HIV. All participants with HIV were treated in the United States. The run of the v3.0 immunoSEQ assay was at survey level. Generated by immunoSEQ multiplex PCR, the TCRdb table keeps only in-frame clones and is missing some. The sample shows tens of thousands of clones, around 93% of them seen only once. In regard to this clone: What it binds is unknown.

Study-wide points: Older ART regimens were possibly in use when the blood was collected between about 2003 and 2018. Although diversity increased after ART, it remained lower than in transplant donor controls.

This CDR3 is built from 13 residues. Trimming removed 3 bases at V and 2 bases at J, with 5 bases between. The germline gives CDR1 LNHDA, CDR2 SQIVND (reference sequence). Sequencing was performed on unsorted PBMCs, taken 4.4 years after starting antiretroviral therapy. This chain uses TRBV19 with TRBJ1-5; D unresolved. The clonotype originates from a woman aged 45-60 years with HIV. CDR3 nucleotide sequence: TGTGCCAGTAGTATTCTCGGCAATCAGCCCCAGCATTTT. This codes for CASSILGNQPQHF.